Listed here are 23 T cell receptor beta chains from one sample, sequenced in a study of blood T cell repertoires in COVID-19. This table comes from immunoSEQ multiplex PCR, and its TCRdb copy is limited to in-frame clones, with some not included. The sample includes fewer than 450,000 clones, 90% of them seen just once. The sample taken for sequencing was PBMCs or T cells enriched from blood (not recorded which). These TCRs come from a man aged 18 to 30 who had recovered from COVID-19.

This sequence joins TRBV11-2 and TRBJ2-7; TRBD1 matches at 8 bases. Germline V lookup: CDR1 SGHAT, CDR2 FQNNGV. Trimming removed 0 bases from V and 3 bases from J; junction bases left unmatched: 7. This CDR3 comprises 16 residues. The CDR3 region has the DNA TGTGCCAGCAGCTTAGATTGGCAGGGGGCGCTCTACGAGCAGTACTTC. Translation gives CASSLDWQGALYEQYF.

This chain joins TRBV19 and TRBJ1-2, with D perhaps TRBD1 (5 bases). Looked up from germline, CDR1 is LNHDA and CDR2 is SQIVND (reference sequence). V was trimmed by 4 bases and J by 2 bases, leaving 11 bases between them. The CDR3 has 14 residues. The CDR3 protein is CASSTGHLNYGYTF. The CDR3 bases are TGTGCCAGTAGTACTGGACATCTAAACTATGGCTACACCTTC.

The chain combines TRBV14 with TRBJ1-3, with D perhaps TRBD1 (5 bases). This CDR3 spans 15 amino acids. V was clipped by 4 bases and J by 2 bases, with 12 bases between them. The germline V gene encodes CDR1 SGHDN and CDR2 FVKESK. CDR3 coding DNA: TGTGCCAGCAGCCTCACAGGTTCTACTGGAAACACCATATATTTT. It translates to CASSLTGSTGNTIYF.

The rearrangement uses TRBV6-4 and TRBJ2-1; TRBD1 matches 11 bases. Trimming cost V 0 bases and J 8 bases; bases outside gene matches: 3. In germline, CDR1 is MRHNA, CDR2 SNTAGT. The CDR3 is 15 amino acids. CDR3 residues: CASSDSEDRGHEQFF. Written as DNA, the CDR3 is TGTGCCAGCAGTGACTCGGAGGACAGGGGGCATGAGCAGTTCTTC.

The chain links TRBV9 to TRBJ1-3; maybe TRBD1 (6 bases). CDR1 and CDR2 (germline): SGDLS, YYNGEE. This CDR3 spans 15 amino acids. Trimming shortened V by 4 bases and J by 2 bases, and 13 bases separated the two germline ends. The CDR3 DNA reads TGTGCCAGCAGCCTCGAACACAGGGCTGGAAACACCATATATTTT. Translation: CASSLEHRAGNTIYF.

The chain employs TRBV13 and TRBJ1-5; D not certain. The ends were cut back, 4 bases at V and 7 bases at J, with 11 bases in the middle. The CDR3 is 13 residues long. Per the germline V gene, CDR1 is PRHDT and CDR2 is FYEKMQ (reference sequence). CDR3 nucleotide sequence: TGTGCCAGCAGCTGGGAGCAACGACAGCCCCAGCATTTT. Protein sequence: CASSWEQRQPQHF.

The chain is built from TRBV4-1 and TRBJ1-1, with no clear D. CDR3 size: 13 residues. V was shortened by 8 bases and J by 2 bases, with 12 bases between the two germline ends. The germline CDR1 and CDR2 sequences are MGHRA and YSYEKL. In nucleotides, the CDR3 is TGCGCCAGCCACGGGGATTTCAACACTGAAGCTTTCTTT. Its translation is CASHGDFNTEAFF.

The V call is TRBV5-1, the J call TRBJ1-1; no reliable D call. V shed 0 bases and J shed 0 bases, with 9 bases lying between them. The CDR3 sequence is 15 residues long. Germline CDR1 is SGHRS and CDR2 is YFSETQ. This chain's CDR3 is CASSLASGLNTEAFF. CDR3 DNA sequence: TGCGCCAGCAGCTTGGCTTCAGGTCTGAACACTGAAGCTTTCTTT.

This clone has just one count. The chain is built from TRBV19 and TRBJ1-4; TRBD1 aligns across 7 bases. The CDR3 has 14 amino acids. The germline gives CDR1 LNHDA, CDR2 SQIVND (reference sequence). With 6 bases clipped from V and 4 bases from J, the junction kept 5 bases outside the gene matches. The CDR3 is CASSPGQFNEKLFF. DNA of the CDR3: TGTGCCAGTAGCCCGGGACAGTTTAATGAAAAACTGTTTTTT.

The chain couples TRBV5-1 to TRBJ2-1; 7 positions agree with TRBD1. Germline assignment: CDR1 SGHRS and CDR2 YFSETQ. V shed 4 bases, J shed 4 bases, and the junction held 8 bases outside the gene matches. The CDR3 runs to 15 residues. CDR3 sequence reads: CASSPGTADYNEQFF. The CDR3 DNA reads as TGCGCCAGCAGCCCGGGGACAGCCGATTACAATGAGCAGTTCTTC.

The gene calls are TRBV4-1 and TRBJ2-7; no clear D gene. The V end was cut by 2 bases, the J end by 6 bases, with 11 bases between. The CDR3 has 13 residues. Germline CDR1 MGHRA, CDR2 YSYEKL. CDR3 bases: TGCGCCAGCAGCCAAAGTGGGCAACGCGAGCAGTACTTC. Translated: CASSQSGQREQYF.

The rearrangement links TRBV4-1 to TRBJ1-4, with TRBD1 matching over 7 bases. The CDR3 is 17 residues long. Germline assignment: CDR1 MGHRA and CDR2 YSYEKL. V lost 2 bases to trimming and J lost 5 bases; unmatched junction nucleotides: 11. CDR3 amino acids: CASSQTHSTGINEKLFF. Written as DNA, the CDR3 is TGCGCCAGCAGCCAAACCCACTCGACAGGGATAAATGAAAAACTGTTTTTT.

This chain links TRBV5-1 with TRBJ2-1; 9 positions match TRBD2. V shed 2 bases and J 1 base; nucleotides not matched to a gene: 4. Germline V gives CDR1 SGHRS, CDR2 YFSETQ. The length of the CDR3 is 16 residues. DNA for the CDR3: TGCGCCAGCAGCTTCGGGCTAGCGGGATCCTACAATGAGCAGTTCTTC. Amino acids: CASSFGLAGSYNEQFF.

The chain carries TRBV12-5 and TRBJ2-3, with TRBD2 matching 11 bases. V was pared by 2 bases and J by 4 bases, with 2 bases of the junction left unmatched. The CDR3 contains 15 residues. CDR1 and CDR2 from the germline V gene are LGHNT and FRNRAP. The CDR3 loop reads CASGLYSGGADTQYF. The CDR3 DNA reads as TGTGCTAGTGGTTTGTATAGCGGGGGGGCAGATACGCAGTATTTT.

This chain joins TRBV19 and TRBJ1-2; D gene unclear. The germline V gene has CDR1 LNHDA and CDR2 SQIVND (reference sequence). The CDR3 consists of 15 residues. The germline V and J ends were trimmed by 1 base and 0 bases, with 9 bases remaining between them. CDR3 sequence (DNA): TGTGCCAGTAGTATAGCTCTCAGTACTAACTATGGCTACACCTTC. Its translation: CASSIALSTNYGYTF.

The DNA for the CDR3 is TGTGCCAGCAGCCTGGACAGCACAACCTACGAGCAGTACTTC. Its protein is CASSLDSTTYEQYF. The chain has TRBV5-5 and TRBJ2-7; D might be TRBD1 (6 bases). CDR1 and CDR2 from the germline V gene are SGHKS and YYEKEE (reference sequence). The CDR3 loop spans 14 amino acids. V was pared by 4 bases and J by 2 bases, with 13 bases between.

This sequence joins TRBV3-1 (or the pseudogene TRBV3-2) and TRBJ2-7; D unclear. CDR1 is LGHDT, CDR2 YNNKEL, per germline (reference sequence). This CDR3 is 15 amino acids long. Trimming stripped 0 bases from V and 5 bases from J, with 14 bases between. The CDR3: CASSQDLPSPDEQYF. In DNA, the CDR3 is TGTGCCAGCAGCCAAGATCTCCCTTCCCCCGACGAGCAGTACTTC.

This chain joins TRBV18 and TRBJ1-6; no firm D call. The germline V gene has CDR1 KGHSH and CDR2 LQKENI. V gave up 3 bases and J gave up 9 bases, with 12 bases separating them. The CDR3 extends over 14 amino acids. CDR3 amino acids: CASSPGSLGSPLHF. The CDR3 DNA reads TGTGCCAGCTCACCGGGGAGCCTAGGTTCACCCCTCCACTTT.

The chain recombines TRBV3-1 (or the pseudogene TRBV3-2) with TRBJ2-5; 11 positions agree with TRBD2. Trimming took 4 bases from V and 5 from J; bases not matched to a gene: 6. Per germline, CDR1 LGHDT and CDR2 YNNKEL (reference sequence). The CDR3 runs to 15 residues. The CDR3 region is CASSLTSGRGETQYF. The CDR3 DNA reads TGTGCCAGCAGCCTCACTAGCGGGAGAGGTGAGACCCAGTACTTC.

The chain combines TRBV20-1 with TRBJ1-2; D is uncertain. Germline V CDR1 and CDR2: DFQATT, SNEGSKA (reference sequence). This CDR3 spans 11 amino acids. DNA of the CDR3: TGCAGCGGCGGGCAGGACTATGGCTACACCTTC. Amino acids: CSGGQDYGYTF.

The chain uses TRBV25-1 and TRBJ1-4; 7 nucleotides align to TRBD1. The CDR3 sequence is 17 residues long. Germline trimming cut 0 bases from V and 4 bases from J; bases unmatched to any gene: 8. The germline CDR1 and CDR2 sequences are MGHDK and SYGVNS. The CDR3: CASSEYRSTGVNEKLFF. The CDR3 bases are TGTGCCAGCAGTGAATATCGGTCAACAGGGGTTAATGAAAAACTGTTTTTT.

The rearrangement joins TRBV5-5 to TRBJ1-2; no reliable D call. The CDR3 sequence is 15 residues long. Germline CDR1 SGHKS, CDR2 YYEKEE (reference sequence). The ends were cut back, 7 bases at V and 5 bases at J, with 21 bases in the middle. CDR3 in amino acids: CASDSGRVYQYGYTF. The CDR3 coding sequence is TGTGCCAGCGACTCGGGGAGGGTGTATCAATATGGCTACACCTTC.

V is TRBV3-1 (or the pseudogene TRBV3-2) and J is TRBJ1-2; no clear D gene. With 8 bases removed from V and 4 bases from J, the gap between germline ends came to 17 bases. CDR1 and CDR2 from the germline V gene are LGHDT and YNNKEL (reference sequence). The CDR3 spans 14 residues. CDR3 nucleotide sequence: TGTGCCAGCCTTGGGAGGCCTCCGCCCTATGGCTACACCTTC. Translated, it gives CASLGRPPPYGYTF.